The present T cell receptor (beta chain) was sequenced within a study of T cells in Graves' hyperthyroidism and ophthalmopathy. Researchers defined stable Graves' hyperthyroidism as no ophthalmopathy progression within 18 months. Hyperthyroidism was newly diagnosed in patients aged 18 to 65 (duration under 2 months). Amplified regions were TCR beta CDR3 sequences from RNA transcripts. When the TCR CDR3 underwent first-round RT-PCR, the HTBI primer set was used. TCRdb used MiXCR to reprocess the multiplex PCR reads, holding one entry per CDR3 protein. Of fewer than 750,000 distinct CDR3 sequences listed, approximately 44% were seen once; the top ten hold more than 7%. This clonotype has a handful of counts. CDR3 length equals 19 residues. CDR1 is SNHLY and CDR2 is FYNNEI in the germline V gene. V lost 5 bases and J lost 9; bases outside the gene matches: 26.

The genes are TRBV2 and TRBJ2-7; 9 nucleotides agree with TRBD2. Source material: peripheral blood or thyroid tissue (not recorded which). This receptor was identified in a young woman with Graves' hyperthyroidism. The CDR3 coding sequence is TGTGCCAGCAGTCGACACGTCCGGGATCTAGCGGGACATCCCAGGGGGCAGTACTTC. It translates to CASSRHVRDLAGHPRGQYF.